These T cell receptor beta chains were read from a single sample in a study of neoadjuvant anti-PD-1 for oral cavity cancer. Data came from immunoSEQ multiplex PCR; TCRdb stores just in-frame clones and leaves some out. The sample yields 30,000 to 35,000 clones, approximately 90% seen once. The material sequenced was PBMCs, taken before nivolumab (anti-PD-1) treatment. The receptor set was obtained from a person between 40 and 79 years old with oral cavity squamous cell carcinoma. Each CDR3 is given with its conserved first and last residue. Fields, in order: V gene, clone size, CDR3 length, J gene, D gene, CDR3 protein, CDR3 DNA. A D gene is named only where the DNA matches it firmly. Only some rows state a clone size, as once, few, many or a class for expanded clones.

TRBV5-1,.,18,TRBJ2-3,TRBD2,CASSLGGTSGGPADTQYF,TGCGCCAGCAGCTTGGGAGGGACTAGCGGGGGGCCGGCGGATACGCAGTATTTT
TRBV6-5,.,16,TRBJ1-6,.,CASSYSLGRRASPLHF,TGTGCCAGCAGTTACTCCCTGGGACGGCGGGCTTCACCCCTCCACTTT
TRBV6-5,once,12,TRBJ1-2,.,CASTNGQTGYTF,TGTGCCAGCACCAACGGACAAACTGGCTACACCTTC
TRBV10-3,.,16,TRBJ2-2,.,CAISESKPANTGELFF,TGTGCCATCAGTGAGTCGAAACCTGCGAACACCGGGGAGCTGTTTTTT
TRBV7-9,once,13,TRBJ1-1,.,CASSSKDGTEAFF,TGTGCCAGCAGCTCGAAGGATGGCACTGAAGCTTTCTTT
TRBV14,.,12,TRBJ1-6,.,CASSGLNSPLHF,TGTGCCAGCAGTGGCCTTAATTCACCCCTCCACTTT
TRBV5-6,.,15,TRBJ1-6,.,CASSFSRSQNSPLHF,TGTGCCAGCAGCTTTTCAAGGAGTCAAAATTCACCCCTCCACTTT
TRBV11-3,.,13,TRBJ1-2,.,CASSLDSNYGYTF,TGTGCCAGCAGCTTGGACAGCAACTATGGCTACACCTTC
TRBV7-2,.,16,TRBJ2-2,.,CASSLSGASNTGELFF,TGTGCCAGCAGCTTATCGGGGGCCTCGAACACCGGGGAGCTGTTTTTT
TRBV11-2,.,16,TRBJ2-7,TRBD2,CASSPWWGGSSYEQYF,TGTGCCAGCAGCCCCTGGTGGGGCGGGAGCTCCTACGAGCAGTACTTC
TRBV6-1,.,11,TRBJ1-2,.,CASSNSYGYTF,TGTGCCAGCTCAAATTCCTATGGCTACACCTTC
TRBV5-1,.,14,TRBJ1-1,.,CASSSDTGGTEAFF,TGCGCCAGCAGCTCTGACACTGGTGGCACTGAAGCTTTCTTT
TRBV21-1,.,15,TRBJ1-6,.,CASSKDGGAGSPLHF,TGTGCCAGCAGCAAAGATGGGGGGGCGGGTTCACCCCTCCACTTT
TRBV5-1,.,18,TRBJ2-3,TRBD2,CASSPGLAGGQLEGTQYF,TGCGCCAGCAGCCCGGGACTAGCGGGGGGCCAGTTAGAGGGTACGCAGTATTTT
TRBV27,.,17,TRBJ2-2,TRBD1,CASSLSSETGFLGELFF,TGTGCCAGCAGTTTATCGTCTGAGACAGGGTTTTTAGGGGAGCTGTTTTTT
TRBV6-5,.,11,TRBJ2-3,.,CATSGGDTQYF,TGTGCCACCTCCGGGGGAGATACGCAGTATTTT
TRBV29-1,.,13,TRBJ2-2,.,CSVGVGGTGELFF,TGCAGCGTTGGGGTTGGGGGGACCGGGGAGCTGTTTTTT
TRBV5-8,.,15,TRBJ1-4,.,CASRSGTLISEKLFF,TGTGCCAGCCGCTCCGGGACATTGATTTCGGAAAAACTGTTTTTT
TRBV15,.,18,TRBJ1-5,.,CATSSPGSAINSNQPQHF,TGTGCCACCAGCAGCCCCGGGTCAGCAATTAATAGCAATCAGCCCCAGCATTTT
TRBV5-4,.,18,TRBJ2-3,TRBD2,CASSLGGSGGFSTDTQYF,TGTGCCAGCAGCTTGGGCGGTAGCGGGGGGTTTAGCACAGATACGCAGTATTTT
TRBV28,.,14,TRBJ1-5,TRBD1,CASLSGQGHQPQHF,TGTGCCAGCCTAAGTGGACAGGGCCATCAGCCCCAGCATTTT
TRBV16,.,12,TRBJ2-7,.,CASSKDSYEQYF,TGTGCCAGCAGCAAGGATAGCTACGAGCAGTACTTC
TRBV9,.,15,TRBJ1-5,.,CASSVGVGLWQPQHF,TGTGCCAGCAGCGTAGGCGTCGGTCTGTGGCAACCCCAGCATTTT
TRBV28,.,17,TRBJ2-7,TRBD2,CASSSRLAGRTVYEQYF,TGTGCCAGCAGTTCCAGACTAGCGGGACGAACTGTCTACGAGCAGTACTTC
TRBV19,.,16,TRBJ1-2,TRBD1,CASTPPGTGLDYGYTF,TGTGCCAGTACCCCACCCGGGACAGGGTTGGACTATGGCTACACCTTC
TRBV7-6,.,15,TRBJ2-3,.,CASSRTVSSTDTQYF,TGTGCCAGCAGCCGGACAGTCTCTAGCACAGATACGCAGTATTTT
TRBV2,.,15,TRBJ1-6,.,CATKRDTSQDSPLHF,TGTGCCACGAAGAGGGACACAAGTCAGGATTCACCCCTCCACTTT
TRBV4-1,.,14,TRBJ1-5,.,CASSQDFGGQPQHF,TGCGCCAGCAGCCAAGACTTCGGGGGTCAGCCCCAGCATTTT
TRBV19,.,14,TRBJ1-2,.,CASSIGNLNYGYTF,TGTGCCAGTAGTATCGGCAATTTGAACTATGGCTACACCTTC
TRBV19,medium-sized,15,TRBJ1-5,TRBD1,CASRNRGHGNQPQHF,TGTGCCAGTAGAAACAGGGGGCACGGCAATCAGCCCCAGCATTTT
TRBV30,.,13,TRBJ2-5,.,CAWSVSSFETQYF,TGTGCCTGGAGTGTATCTAGCTTCGAGACCCAGTACTTC
TRBV5-8,.,13,TRBJ1-2,.,CASSVDPFGGYTF,TGTGCCAGCAGCGTCGACCCCTTCGGGGGCTACACCTTC
TRBV7-2,.,15,TRBJ1-2,.,CASSVEGIPIRGYTF,TGTGCCAGCAGCGTAGAGGGTATACCGATACGCGGCTACACCTTC
TRBV7-2,.,14,TRBJ2-5,.,CASSLGPRGETQYF,TGTGCCAGCAGCTTAGGACCCCGGGGGGAGACCCAGTACTTC
TRBV6-1,.,14,TRBJ1-5,.,CASSLGTANQPQHF,TGTGCCAGCAGCCTCGGGACGGCGAATCAGCCCCAGCATTTT
TRBV19,.,14,TRBJ2-2,TRBD1,CASRGTANTGELFF,TGTGCCAGTAGAGGGACAGCGAACACCGGGGAGCTGTTTTTT
TRBV6-4,.,13,TRBJ1-1,.,CASSSGPNTEAFF,TGTGCCAGCAGCTCCGGACCTAACACTGAAGCTTTCTTT
TRBV28,.,12,TRBJ2-1,.,CASSEAYNEQFF,TGTGCCAGCAGCGAGGCCTACAATGAGCAGTTCTTC
TRBV18,few,16,TRBJ1-3,TRBD1,CASSPGQGGSGNTIYF,TGTGCCAGCTCACCAGGACAGGGTGGCTCTGGAAACACCATATATTTT
TRBV30,.,16,TRBJ1-3,.,CAWSAPELSTGNTIYF,TGTGCCTGGAGTGCCCCGGAACTCTCAACTGGAAACACCATATATTTT
TRBV7-6,.,15,TRBJ1-1,.,CASSLAQGMNTEAFF,TGTGCCAGCAGCTTAGCGCAGGGGATGAACACTGAAGCTTTCTTT
TRBV18,.,12,TRBJ2-7,.,CASSPDSYEQYF,TGTGCCAGCTCACCGGACAGCTACGAGCAGTACTTC
TRBV18,.,14,TRBJ2-3,TRBD2,CASSPNGGADTQYF,TGTGCCAGCTCACCTAACGGGGGGGCAGATACGCAGTATTTT
TRBV5-1,.,14,TRBJ2-2,TRBD2,CASKAGTNTGELFF,TGCGCCAGCAAAGCGGGGACGAACACCGGGGAGCTGTTTTTT
TRBV6-9,once,16,TRBJ1-4,.,CASTRDIDSTNEKLFF,TGTGCCAGTACCCGGGACATCGACTCAACTAATGAAAAACTGTTTTTT